This T cell receptor (beta chain) was captured in a study of cytotoxic CD8 clonotypes in ibrutinib-treated CLL. Measured with immunoSEQ multiplex PCR; TCRdb has only the in-frame clones, and not every one. The sample shows some 130,000 clones, 80% to 90% of them seen only once. The receptor's source is a human donor with chronic lymphocytic leukemia. Sequencing used PBMCs, obtained after 24 months of ibrutinib treatment.

CDR3 in amino acids: CASSVEGRYQETQYF. DNA for the CDR3: TGTGCCAGCAGCGTCGAAGGACGGTACCAAGAGACCCAGTACTTC. The chain combines TRBV9 with TRBJ2-5; D gene uncertain. Germline V gene lookup returns CDR1 SGDLS and CDR2 YYNGEE. This CDR3 comprises 15 residues. Trimming took 2 bases from V and 0 from J, leaving 11 bases between them. The variable domain in full, with the rest retrieved from reference TRBV9 and TRBJ2-5, is DSGVTQTPKHLITATGQRVTLRCSPRSGDLSVYWYQQSLDQGLQFLIQYYNGEERAKGNILERFSAQQFPDLHSELNLSSLELGDSALYFCASSVEGRYQETQYFGPGTRLLVL.